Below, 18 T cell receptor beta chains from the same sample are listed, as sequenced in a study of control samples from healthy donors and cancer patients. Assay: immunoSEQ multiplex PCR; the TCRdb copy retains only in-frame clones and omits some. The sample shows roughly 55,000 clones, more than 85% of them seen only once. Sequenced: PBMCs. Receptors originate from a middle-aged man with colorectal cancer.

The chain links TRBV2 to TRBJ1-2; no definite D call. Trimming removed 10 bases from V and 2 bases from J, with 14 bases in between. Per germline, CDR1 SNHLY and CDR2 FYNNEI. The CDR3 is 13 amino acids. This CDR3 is CATRTLGNYGYTF. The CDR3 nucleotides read TGTGCCACCAGGACCCTGGGGAACTATGGCTACACCTTC.

The CDR3 is CASRTPESYSPLHF. The CDR3 nucleotides are TGTGCCAGCAGAACCCCAGAGTCATACTCACCCCTCCACTTT. This chain connects TRBV6-5 to TRBJ1-6; the D is unclear. Trimming removed 6 bases at V and 10 bases at J, with 16 bases between. The germline gives CDR1 MNHEY, CDR2 SVGAGI. The CDR3 runs to 14 residues.

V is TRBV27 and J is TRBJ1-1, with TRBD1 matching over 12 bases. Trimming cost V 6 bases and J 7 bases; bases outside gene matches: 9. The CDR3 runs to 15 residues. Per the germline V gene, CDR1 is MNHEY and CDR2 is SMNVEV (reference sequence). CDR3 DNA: TGTGCCAGCAGCGACCTGGGACAGGGGGCGTTTGAAGCTTTCTTT. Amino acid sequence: CASSDLGQGAFEAFF.

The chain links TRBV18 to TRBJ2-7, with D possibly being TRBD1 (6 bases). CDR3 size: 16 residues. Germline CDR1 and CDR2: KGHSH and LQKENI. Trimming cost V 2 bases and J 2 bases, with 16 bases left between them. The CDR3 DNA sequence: TGTGCCAGCTCACCAAGGGACACAAACCCCCCCTACGAGCAGTACTTC. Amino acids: CASSPRDTNPPYEQYF.

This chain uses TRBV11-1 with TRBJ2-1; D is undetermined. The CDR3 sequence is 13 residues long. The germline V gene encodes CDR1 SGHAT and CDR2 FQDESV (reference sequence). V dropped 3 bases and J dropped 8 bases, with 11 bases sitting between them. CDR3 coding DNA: TGTGCCAGCAGCTTGGCGAGTATGGATGAGCAGTTCTTC. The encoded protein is CASSLASMDEQFF.

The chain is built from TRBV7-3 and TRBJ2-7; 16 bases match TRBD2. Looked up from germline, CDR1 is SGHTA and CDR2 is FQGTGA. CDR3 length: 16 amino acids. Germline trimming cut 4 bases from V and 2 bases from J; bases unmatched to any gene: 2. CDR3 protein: CASSSGTSGGAYEQYF. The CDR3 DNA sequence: TGTGCCAGCAGCTCCGGGACTAGCGGGGGGGCCTACGAGCAGTACTTC.

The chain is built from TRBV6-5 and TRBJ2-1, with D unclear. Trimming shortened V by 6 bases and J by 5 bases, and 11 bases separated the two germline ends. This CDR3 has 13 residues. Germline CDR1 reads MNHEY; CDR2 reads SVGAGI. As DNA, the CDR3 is TGTGCCAGCAGCGGCTACGGACACAATGAGCAGTTCTTC. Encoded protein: CASSGYGHNEQFF.

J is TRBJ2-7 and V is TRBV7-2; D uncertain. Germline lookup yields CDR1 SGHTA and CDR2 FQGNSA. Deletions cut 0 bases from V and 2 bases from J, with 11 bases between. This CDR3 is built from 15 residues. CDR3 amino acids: CASSLARTSPYEQYF. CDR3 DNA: TGTGCCAGCAGCTTAGCGCGCACATCCCCCTACGAGCAGTACTTC.

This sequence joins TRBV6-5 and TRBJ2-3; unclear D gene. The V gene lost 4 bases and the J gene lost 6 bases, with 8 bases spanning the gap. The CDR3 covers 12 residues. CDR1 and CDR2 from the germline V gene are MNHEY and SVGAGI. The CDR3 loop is CASSSTTDTQYF. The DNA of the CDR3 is TGTGCCAGCAGTTCCACAACGGATACGCAGTATTTT.

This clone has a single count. The CDR3: CASSEIRIAGANVLTF. CDR3 DNA sequence: TGTGCCAGCAGTGAAATTCGGATTGCTGGGGCCAACGTCCTGACTTTC. This chain connects TRBV2 to TRBJ2-6; D not resolved. The CDR3 length is 16 residues. Germline values: CDR1 SNHLY, CDR2 FYNNEI. The V and J ends lost 2 bases and 2 bases respectively, with 10 bases between them.

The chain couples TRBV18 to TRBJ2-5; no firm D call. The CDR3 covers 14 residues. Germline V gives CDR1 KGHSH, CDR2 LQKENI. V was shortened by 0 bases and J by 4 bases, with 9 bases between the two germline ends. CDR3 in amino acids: CASSPPSSRETQYF. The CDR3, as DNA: TGTGCCAGCTCACCACCTAGCAGTAGAGAGACCCAGTACTTC. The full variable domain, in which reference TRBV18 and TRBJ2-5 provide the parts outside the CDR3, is NAGVMQNPRHLVRRRGQEARLRCSPMKGHSHVYWYRQLPEEGLKFMVYLQKENIIDESGMPKERFSAEFPKEGPSILRIQQVVRGDSAAYFCASSPPSSRETQYFGPGTRLLVL.

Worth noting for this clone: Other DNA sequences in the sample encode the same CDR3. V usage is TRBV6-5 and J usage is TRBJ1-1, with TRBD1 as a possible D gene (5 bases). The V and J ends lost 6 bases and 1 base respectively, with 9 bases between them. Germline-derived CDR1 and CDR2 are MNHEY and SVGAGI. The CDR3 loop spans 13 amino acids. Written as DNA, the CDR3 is TGTGCCAGCAGGGGTACAGGGAACACTGAAGCTTTCTTT. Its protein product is CASRGTGNTEAFF.

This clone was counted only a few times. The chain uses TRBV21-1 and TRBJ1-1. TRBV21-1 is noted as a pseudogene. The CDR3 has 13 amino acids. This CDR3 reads CASNLPGLFEAFF. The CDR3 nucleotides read TGTGCCAGCAACCTTCCGGGCCTTTTTGAAGCTTTCTTT.

Here the CDR3 DNA reads TGCGCCAGCAGCCAAAGGGACAGGGGGAACACTGAAGCTTTCTTT. Translating gives CASSQRDRGNTEAFF. The chain links TRBV5-1 to TRBJ1-1, with 10 bases matching TRBD1. CDR1 and CDR2 (germline): SGHRS, YFSETQ. V gave up 4 bases and J gave up 1 base; unmatched junction bases: 4. This CDR3 is built from 15 residues.

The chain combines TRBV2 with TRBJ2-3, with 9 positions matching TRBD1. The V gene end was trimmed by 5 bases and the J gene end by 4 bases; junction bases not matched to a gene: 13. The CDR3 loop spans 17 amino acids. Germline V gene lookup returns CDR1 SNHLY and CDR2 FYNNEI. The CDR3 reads CASSPTLGQGQSDTQYF. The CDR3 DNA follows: TGTGCCAGCAGTCCAACTCTAGGACAGGGGCAGTCAGATACGCAGTATTTT.

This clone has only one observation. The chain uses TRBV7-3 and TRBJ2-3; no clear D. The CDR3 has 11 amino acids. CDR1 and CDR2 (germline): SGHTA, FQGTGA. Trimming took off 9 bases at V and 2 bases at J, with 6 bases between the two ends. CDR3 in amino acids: CASGITDTQYF. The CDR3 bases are TGTGCCAGTGGGATCACAGATACGCAGTATTTT.

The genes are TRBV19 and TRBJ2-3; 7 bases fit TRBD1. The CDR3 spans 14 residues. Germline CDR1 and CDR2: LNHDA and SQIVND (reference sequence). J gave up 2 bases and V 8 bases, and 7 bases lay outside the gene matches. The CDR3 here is CASRGQVTTDTQYF. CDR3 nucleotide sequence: TGTGCCAGTCGAGGACAGGTGACCACAGATACGCAGTATTTT.

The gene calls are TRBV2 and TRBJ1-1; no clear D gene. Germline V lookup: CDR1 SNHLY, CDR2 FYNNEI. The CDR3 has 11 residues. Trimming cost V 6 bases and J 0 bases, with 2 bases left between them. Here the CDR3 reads CASRMNTEAFF. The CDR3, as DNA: TGTGCCAGCAGAATGAACACTGAAGCTTTCTTT.